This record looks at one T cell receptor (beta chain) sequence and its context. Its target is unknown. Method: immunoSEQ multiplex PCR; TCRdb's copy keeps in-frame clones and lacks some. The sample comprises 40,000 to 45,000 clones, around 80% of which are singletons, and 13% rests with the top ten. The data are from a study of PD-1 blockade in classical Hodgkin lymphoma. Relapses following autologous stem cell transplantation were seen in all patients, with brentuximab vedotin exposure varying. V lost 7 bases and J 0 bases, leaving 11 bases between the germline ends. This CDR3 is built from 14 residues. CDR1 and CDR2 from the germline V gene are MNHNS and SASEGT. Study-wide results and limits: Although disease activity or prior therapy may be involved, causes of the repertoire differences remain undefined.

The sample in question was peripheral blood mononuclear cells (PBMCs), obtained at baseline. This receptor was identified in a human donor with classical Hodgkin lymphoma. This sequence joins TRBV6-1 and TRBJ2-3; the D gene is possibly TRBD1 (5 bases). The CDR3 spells CASTGHFSTDTQYF. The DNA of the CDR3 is TGTGCCAGCACCGGACATTTTAGCACAGATACGCAGTATTTT.